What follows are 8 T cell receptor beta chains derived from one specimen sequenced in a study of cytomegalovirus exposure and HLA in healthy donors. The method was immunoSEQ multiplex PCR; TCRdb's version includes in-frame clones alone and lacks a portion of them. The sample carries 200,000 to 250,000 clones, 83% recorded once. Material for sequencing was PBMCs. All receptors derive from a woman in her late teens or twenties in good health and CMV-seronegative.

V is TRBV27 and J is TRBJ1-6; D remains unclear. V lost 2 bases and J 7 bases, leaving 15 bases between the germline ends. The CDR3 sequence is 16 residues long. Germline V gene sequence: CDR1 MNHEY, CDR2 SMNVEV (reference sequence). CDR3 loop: CASSLSPGGFNSPLHF. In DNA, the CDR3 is TGTGCCAGCAGTTTAAGCCCCGGCGGGTTCAATTCACCCCTCCACTTT.

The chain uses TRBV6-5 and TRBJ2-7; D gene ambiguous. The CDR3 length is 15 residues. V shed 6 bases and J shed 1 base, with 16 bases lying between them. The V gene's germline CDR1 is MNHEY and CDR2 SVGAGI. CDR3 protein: CASSLGPPPSYEQYF. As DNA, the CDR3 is TGTGCCAGCAGCCTCGGGCCTCCACCTTCCTACGAGCAGTACTTC.

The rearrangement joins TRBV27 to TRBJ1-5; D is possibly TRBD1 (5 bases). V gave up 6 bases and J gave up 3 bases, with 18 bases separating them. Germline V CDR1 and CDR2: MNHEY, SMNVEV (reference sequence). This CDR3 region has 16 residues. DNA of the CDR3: TGTGCCAGCAGGCCGACAGACACGTCCTTCAATCAGCCCCAGCATTTT. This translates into CASRPTDTSFNQPQHF.

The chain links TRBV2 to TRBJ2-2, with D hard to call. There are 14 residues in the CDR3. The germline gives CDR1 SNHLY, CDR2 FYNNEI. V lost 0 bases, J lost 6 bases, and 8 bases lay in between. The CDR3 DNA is TGTGCCAGCAGTGAAGCGCTTCTCGCCGGGGAGCTGTTTTTT. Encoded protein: CASSEALLAGELFF.

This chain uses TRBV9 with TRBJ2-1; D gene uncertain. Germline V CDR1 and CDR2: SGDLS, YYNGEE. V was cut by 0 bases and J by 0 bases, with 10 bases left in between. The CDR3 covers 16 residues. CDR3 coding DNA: TGTGCCAGCAGCGTAGATCCCGACGGCTCCTACAATGAGCAGTTCTTC. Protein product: CASSVDPDGSYNEQFF.

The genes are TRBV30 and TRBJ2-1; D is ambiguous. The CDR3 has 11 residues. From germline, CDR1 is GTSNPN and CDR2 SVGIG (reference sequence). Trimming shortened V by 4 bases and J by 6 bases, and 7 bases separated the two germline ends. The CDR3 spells CAWMALNEQFF. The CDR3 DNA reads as TGTGCCTGGATGGCCCTCAATGAGCAGTTCTTC.

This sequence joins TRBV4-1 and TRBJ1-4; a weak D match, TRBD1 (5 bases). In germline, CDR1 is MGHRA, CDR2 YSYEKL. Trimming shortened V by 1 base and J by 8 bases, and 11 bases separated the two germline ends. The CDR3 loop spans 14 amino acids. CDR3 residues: CASSQVSEGEKLFF. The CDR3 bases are TGCGCCAGCAGCCAAGTTTCAGAGGGGGAAAAACTGTTTTTT.

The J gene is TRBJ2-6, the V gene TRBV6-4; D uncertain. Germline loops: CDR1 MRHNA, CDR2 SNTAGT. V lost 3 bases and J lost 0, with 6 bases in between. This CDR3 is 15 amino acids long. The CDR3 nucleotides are TGTGCCAGCAGTGAAAGACACTCTGGGGCCAACGTCCTGACTTTC. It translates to CASSERHSGANVLTF.